The clone carrying this T cell receptor (beta chain) was detected many times. Its antigen is not known. The source of the sample is a study of neurological immune-mediated disorders. Findings and limits, study-wide: No expanded-clone CDR3 amino acid sequence recurred across subjects, suggesting private TCR-beta repertoires. Patients with HTLV-1-associated myelopathy had the highest level of TCR clonal expansion, whereas patients with multiple sclerosis had the lowest level, falling beneath the level found in healthy controls.

With 0 bases removed from V and 3 bases from J, the gap between germline ends came to 9 bases. The CDR3 loop spans 13 amino acids. The germline gives CDR1 DFQATT, CDR2 SNEGSKA (reference sequence). The cDNA was generated through 5'RACE incorporating 10-nucleotide random UMIs. Sequencing of 15-18 subjects in each run yielded over 160 million TCR-beta sequences. One entry per CDR3 protein, called by TCRdb with MiXCR from the 5' RACE reads. In the table there are roughly 75,000 distinct CDR3 sequences, approximately 2.8% of which are singletons. This clonotype originated in a woman in her twenties or thirties with multiple sclerosis. The chain recombines TRBV20-1 with TRBJ2-7, with D unclear. Source material: PBMCs. The CDR3 DNA reads as TGCAGTGCTAGAGAGTTATCGGACTACGAGCAGTACTTC. Translating it yields CSARELSDYEQYF.